These T cell receptor beta chains were read from a single sample in a study of siplizumab effects on memory and regulatory T cells. The repertoire was sequenced with immunoSEQ multiplex PCR; TCRdb's copy has only in-frame clones and lacks some. The profile shows tens of thousands of clones, approximately 88% of them singletons. The material sequenced was Tregs sorted from blood. These TCRs come from a human donor in good health. Each CDR3 is given with its conserved first and last residue. D genes are given only for firm matches. Expanded clones get a size class; other rows say once, few or many, or leave the size out.

v_call	clone_size	j_call	d_call	cdr3_aa	cdr3_nt
TRBV2	many	TRBJ2-7	NA	CASSDEIWAGFYEQYF	TGTGCCAGCAGTGATGAAATTTGGGCAGGTTTCTACGAGCAGTACTTC
TRBV7-9	NA	TRBJ2-5	NA	CASRVGAVETQYF	TGTGCCTCCAGGGTAGGGGCCGTAGAGACCCAGTACTTC
TRBV9	NA	TRBJ2-1	TRBD2	CASSVGSERGYNEQFF	TGTGCCAGCAGCGTAGGGTCTGAGCGGGGCTACAATGAGCAGTTCTTC
TRBV7-9	NA	TRBJ2-7	TRBD1	CASSPGQLYEQYF	TGTGCCAGCAGCCCGGGACAGCTCTACGAGCAGTACTTC
TRBV11-2	NA	TRBJ2-2	TRBD1	CASSRQGAGELFF	TGTGCCAGCAGCCGACAGGGCGCCGGGGAGCTGTTTTTT
TRBV18	NA	TRBJ1-6	NA	CASSPARGDSPLHF	TGTGCCAGCTCACCCGCCCGGGGGGATTCACCCCTCCACTTT
TRBV7-9	NA	TRBJ1-1	NA	CASSLVTESEAFF	TGTGCCAGCAGCTTAGTCACTGAGAGTGAAGCTTTCTTT
TRBV4-1	NA	TRBJ1-6	NA	CASSQEMGGSSYNSPLHF	TGCGCCAGCAGCCAAGAAATGGGAGGGAGCTCCTATAATTCACCCCTCCACTTT
TRBV2	NA	TRBJ1-1	NA	CASSYGRGNTEAFF	TGTGCCAGCAGTTATGGAAGGGGGAACACTGAAGCTTTCTTT
TRBV28	once	TRBJ1-5	NA	CASRSPSGAVQPQHF	TGTGCCAGCAGGTCCCCATCGGGCGCAGTTCAGCCCCAGCATTTT
TRBV4-3	NA	TRBJ2-7	NA	CASSQGVLGREGEQYF	TGCGCCAGCAGCCAAGGTGTACTGGGAAGAGAGGGCGAGCAGTACTTC
TRBV29-1	NA	TRBJ1-2	NA	CSKSRLLEDGYTF	TGCAGTAAATCCCGCCTCTTGGAGGATGGCTACACCTTC
TRBV5-5	NA	TRBJ1-2	TRBD1	CASSVPGQGVDGYTF	TGTGCCAGCAGCGTACCGGGACAGGGGGTCGATGGCTACACCTTC
TRBV5-1	NA	TRBJ2-7	NA	CASSLAGGLPYEQYF	TGCGCCAGCAGCTTGGCCGGAGGCTTACCCTACGAGCAGTACTTC
TRBV25-1	once	TRBJ1-2	NA	CASSEVGNYGYTF	TGTGCCAGCAGTGAGGTCGGGAACTATGGCTACACCTTC
TRBV6-5	few	TRBJ1-2	NA	CAAQGYYGYTF	TGTGCCGCTCAGGGCTACTATGGCTACACCTTC
TRBV5-6	NA	TRBJ2-7	NA	CASVPFRGGEQYF	TGTGCCAGCGTTCCTTTCAGGGGAGGCGAGCAGTACTTC
TRBV28	NA	TRBJ2-7	NA	CASSSPGVGYEQYF	TGTGCCAGCAGTTCCCCAGGGGTGGGCTACGAGCAGTACTTC
TRBV7-9	NA	TRBJ2-7	TRBD1	CASSLVGQGREQYF	TGTGCCAGCAGCCTGGTTGGACAGGGGAGGGAGCAGTACTTC
TRBV6-6	once	TRBJ1-6	NA	CASRTGAPQNSPLHF	TGTGCCAGCAGGACAGGCGCCCCTCAGAATTCACCCCTCCACTTT
TRBV9	NA	TRBJ2-3	TRBD1	CASSPRTGIEDTQYF	TGTGCCAGCAGCCCCCGGACAGGGATAGAAGATACGCAGTATTTT
TRBV7-3	NA	TRBJ2-3	TRBD2	CASSRQGLAGDQTQYF	TGTGCCAGCAGCCGGCAAGGGCTAGCGGGGGACCAAACGCAGTATTTT
TRBV7-9	medium-sized	TRBJ1-1	NA	CASSLAGQDTEAFF	TGTGCCAGCAGCTTAGCGGGGCAAGACACTGAAGCTTTCTTT
TRBV29-1	NA	TRBJ2-1	TRBD1	CSVEQGADEQFF	TGCAGCGTTGAACAGGGGGCCGATGAGCAGTTCTTC
TRBV6-5	NA	TRBJ2-5	NA	CASSSRQARRETQYF	TGTGCCAGCAGTTCCCGACAGGCCAGAAGAGAGACCCAGTACTTC
TRBV9	few	TRBJ2-7	NA	CASSPSQGGHEQYF	TGTGCCAGCAGCCCTTCCCAGGGTGGCCACGAGCAGTACTTC
TRBV18	NA	TRBJ1-1	TRBD1	CASSSGTGNTEAFF	TGTGCCAGCTCCTCCGGGACAGGGAACACTGAAGCTTTCTTT
TRBV7-9	NA	TRBJ2-7	TRBD2	CASSLETSGGMVLSEQYF	TGTGCCAGCAGCTTAGAGACTAGCGGGGGAATGGTCCTAAGCGAGCAGTACTTC
TRBV25-1	NA	TRBJ1-2	TRBD1	CASSRTGGYIGYTF	TGTGCCAGCAGTCGGACAGGGGGATATATTGGCTACACCTTC